This entry concerns a single T cell receptor (beta chain). Antigen unknown. These data are taken from a study of T-cell reconstitution after alpha-beta-depleted transplantation in children. Regarding the study as a whole: Expanded graft clones numbering several hundred reportedly gave rise to alpha-beta T cells about two months after transplant. Where some patients showed high TCRbeta diversity at day 60, it came from recipient T cells and thymic progenitors that had survived.

With 0 bases clipped from V and 3 bases from J, the junction kept 14 bases outside the gene matches. The germline V gene has CDR1 DFQATT and CDR2 SNEGSKA (reference sequence). The CDR3 is 18 residues long. Preparation of the TCRbeta library used unique molecular identifiers. TCRdb called the PCR reads again in MiXCR, with one record for every CDR3 protein. Of 900,000 or so distinct CDR3 sequences listed, around 17% are singletons. This material consisted of PBMCs, mostly from graft donor cells, taken 360 days after TCRalphabeta/CD19-depleted stem cell transplant. The V and J genes are TRBV20-1 and TRBJ2-7, with TRBD2 identical over 10 bases. This clonotype was obtained from a male patient aged 5 to 17 who had a stem cell transplant for acute lymphoblastic leukemia, so the T cells may come from the graft donor. The CDR3 protein is CSARDFRRTLAGVYEQYF. The DNA for the CDR3 is TGCAGTGCTAGAGATTTCCGACGGACGCTAGCGGGAGTCTACGAGCAGTACTTC.